This T cell receptor (beta chain) originates from a study of beta chain features in type 1 diabetes. Overall study results and limits: Patients and controls would share equally any PCR tilt toward shorter templates. HLA influence on TCRB rearrangement stayed unresolved here. Moderate yet significant TCRB CDR3 shortening was seen in Type 1 diabetes patients in all four CD4+ subsets.

There are a few counts of this clone. Its antigen is still unknown. It was via CD45RO/CCR7/CD25/CD127/CD95/CD27 that CD4+ naive, central memory, regulatory and stem cell-like memory cells were sorted. Expressed TCRB transcripts were sequenced because the isolated RNA had all been reverse transcribed beforehand. The method was immunoSEQ multiplex PCR; TCRdb's version includes in-frame clones alone and lacks a portion of them. The table shows 300,000 to 400,000 clones, with roughly 13% occurring only once. The CDR3 is 14 amino acids. The germline CDR1 and CDR2 sequences are SGHRS and YFSETQ. Trimming pared 4 bases from V and 1 base from J, leaving 11 bases between.

This TCR was recovered from a woman aged 18-29 years with type 1 diabetes. Source material: naive CD4+ T cells from blood. The chain couples TRBV5-1 to TRBJ2-5; D unresolved. The CDR3 sequence: CASSRSAAQETQYF. The DNA of the CDR3 is TGCGCCAGCAGCCGATCGGCGGCCCAAGAGACCCAGTACTTC.